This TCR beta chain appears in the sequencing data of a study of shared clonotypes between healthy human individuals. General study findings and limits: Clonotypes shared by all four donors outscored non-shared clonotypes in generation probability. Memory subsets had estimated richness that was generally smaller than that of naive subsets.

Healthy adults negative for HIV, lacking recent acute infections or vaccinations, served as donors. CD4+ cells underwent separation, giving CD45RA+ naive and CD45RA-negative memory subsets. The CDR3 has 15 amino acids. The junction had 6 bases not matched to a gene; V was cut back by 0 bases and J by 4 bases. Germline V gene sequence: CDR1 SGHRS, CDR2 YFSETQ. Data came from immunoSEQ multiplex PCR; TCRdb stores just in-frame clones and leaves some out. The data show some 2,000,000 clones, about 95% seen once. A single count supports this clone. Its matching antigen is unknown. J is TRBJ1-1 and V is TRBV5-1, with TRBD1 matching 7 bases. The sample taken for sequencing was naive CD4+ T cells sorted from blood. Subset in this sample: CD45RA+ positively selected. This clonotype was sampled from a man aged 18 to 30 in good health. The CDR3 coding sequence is TGCGCCAGCAGCTTGGGCAAACAGGGGAGCACTGAAGCTTTCTTT. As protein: CASSLGKQGSTEAFF.